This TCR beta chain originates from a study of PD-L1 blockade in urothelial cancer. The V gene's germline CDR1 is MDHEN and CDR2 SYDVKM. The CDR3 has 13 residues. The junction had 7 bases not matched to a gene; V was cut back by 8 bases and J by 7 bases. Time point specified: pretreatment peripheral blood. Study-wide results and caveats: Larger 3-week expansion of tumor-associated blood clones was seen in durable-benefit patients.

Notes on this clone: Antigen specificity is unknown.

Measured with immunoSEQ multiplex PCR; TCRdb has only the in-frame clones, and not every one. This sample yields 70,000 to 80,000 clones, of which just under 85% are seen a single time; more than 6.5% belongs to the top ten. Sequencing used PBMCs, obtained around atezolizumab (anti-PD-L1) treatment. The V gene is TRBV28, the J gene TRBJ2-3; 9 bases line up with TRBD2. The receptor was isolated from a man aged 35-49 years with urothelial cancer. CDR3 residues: CASLMREGNTQYF. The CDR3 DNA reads TGTGCCAGCCTCATGCGGGAGGGAAATACGCAGTATTTT.